One and the same sample provided the 24 T cell receptor beta chains below, sequenced in a study of T cell responses to AZD1222 COVID-19 vaccine. Sequencing used immunoSEQ multiplex PCR; TCRdb keeps in-frame clones, though not all of them. This repertoire shows 80,000 to 100,000 clones, approximately 85% found once; its top ten account for about 12%. Sequencing was performed on peripheral blood, taken 28 days after the second AZD1222 dose. All receptors come from an adult who received the AZD1222 COVID-19 vaccine.

The rearrangement uses TRBV5-1 and TRBJ2-2; D is unclear. Trimming pared 4 bases from V and 2 bases from J, leaving 9 bases between. The CDR3 has 14 residues. Looked up from germline, CDR1 is SGHRS and CDR2 is YFSETQ. In DNA form, the CDR3 reads TGCGCCAGCAGCGGGCAGGACAACACCGGGGAGCTGTTTTTT. Translating gives CASSGQDNTGELFF.

In its sample, this clone was seen a few times. The genes are TRBV4-1 and TRBJ1-2; D is unclear. This CDR3 comprises 13 residues. Germline CDR1 is MGHRA and CDR2 is YSYEKL. Trimming cost V 0 bases and J 5 bases, with 7 bases left between them. This chain's CDR3 is CASSQDRRYGYTF. CDR3 bases: TGCGCCAGCAGCCAAGACAGAAGATATGGCTACACCTTC.

The chain couples TRBV30 to TRBJ1-1, with D uncertain. Germline V gives CDR1 GTSNPN, CDR2 SVGIG (reference sequence). The CDR3 is 13 residues long. V was clipped by 5 bases and J by 10 bases, with 20 bases between them. The CDR3 nucleotides are TGTGCCTGGGTTTGGCCGGCCCCAGGCGGAGCTTTCTTT. This codes for CAWVWPAPGGAFF.

The chain is built from TRBV15 and TRBJ2-1; D is unresolved. CDR1 and CDR2 (germline): LNHNV, YYDKDF (reference sequence). The CDR3 runs 11 residues. Trimming pared 8 bases from V and 9 bases from J, leaving 11 bases between. CDR3 bases: TGTGCCACCGGGAAAGATAGTGAGCAGTTCTTC. Its translation is CATGKDSEQFF.

V and J are TRBV9 and TRBJ1-1, with D unresolved. Germline-derived CDR1 and CDR2 are SGDLS and YYNGEE. CDR3 length: 14 amino acids. V lost 3 bases to trimming and J lost 1 base, with 10 bases between them. The CDR3 reads CASSEAGRNTEAFF. CDR3 DNA sequence: TGTGCCAGCAGCGAGGCTGGGAGGAACACTGAAGCTTTCTTT.

In this sample, this clone turned up a few times. The chain employs TRBV2 and TRBJ2-1, with 12 bases matching TRBD2. Germline V gene sequence: CDR1 SNHLY, CDR2 FYNNEI. CDR3 length: 14 amino acids. The J segment lost 6 bases and the V segment lost 10 bases, leaving 7 bases of the junction unmatched. This chain's CDR3 is CANPTSGRSNEQFF. The CDR3 DNA is TGTGCCAACCCGACTAGCGGGAGATCCAATGAGCAGTTCTTC.

This clone has a handful of counts. V gene TRBV7-2 combines with J gene TRBJ2-7; 9 nucleotides match TRBD1. CDR1 is SGHTA and CDR2 is FQGNSA in the germline V gene. The CDR3 has 15 residues. Trimming cost V 5 bases and J 1 base; bases outside gene matches: 6. CDR3 sequence reads: CASSPRGTGSYEQYF. Written as DNA, the CDR3 is TGTGCCAGCAGCCCACGGGGGACAGGGTCCTACGAGCAGTACTTC.

The chain is built from TRBV9 and TRBJ1-6; D possibly corresponds to TRBD1 (6 bases). Germline loops: CDR1 SGDLS, CDR2 YYNGEE. CDR3 length: 14 residues. The ends were cut back, 0 bases at V and 7 bases at J, with 8 bases in the middle. CDR3 DNA: TGTGCCAGCAGCGTAGGTCAGGGGAATTCACCCCTCCACTTT. Protein product: CASSVGQGNSPLHF.

The chain combines TRBV2 with TRBJ2-2; 8 nucleotides align to TRBD1. The germline CDR1 and CDR2 sequences are SNHLY and FYNNEI. This CDR3 has 15 residues. V gave up 6 bases and J gave up 0 bases; unmatched junction bases: 3. CDR3 in DNA: TGTGCCAGCAGGCCGGACAGGGCGAACACCGGGGAGCTGTTTTTT. This sequence encodes CASRPDRANTGELFF. Based on the CDR3 plus reference TRBV2 and TRBJ2-2, the full variable domain is EPEVTQTPSHQVTQMGQEVILRCVPISNHLYFYWYRQILGQKVEFLVSFYNNEISEKSEIFDDQFSVERPDGSNFTLKIRSTKLEDSAMYFCASRPDRANTGELFFGEGSRLTVL.

This sequence joins TRBV28 and TRBJ2-5, with D unresolved. V gave up 4 bases and J gave up 4 bases, with 4 bases separating them. CDR3 size: 11 residues. Germline V CDR1 and CDR2: MDHEN, SYDVKM. CDR3 sequence (DNA): TGTGCCAGCAGTTCGACAGAGACCCAGTACTTC. Amino acid sequence: CASSSTETQYF.

This chain links TRBV10-3 with TRBJ2-7; perhaps TRBD2 as D (7 bases). Germline values: CDR1 ENHRY, CDR2 SYGVKD. Trimming took off 2 bases at V and 5 bases at J, with 10 bases between the two ends. CDR3 size: 13 residues. Written as DNA, the CDR3 is TGTGCCATCAGTGAGGGGGGGGCAAACGAGCAGTACTTC. This translates into CAISEGGANEQYF.

The chain recombines TRBV19 with TRBJ2-1; D remains unclear. With 4 bases removed from V and 0 bases from J, the gap between germline ends came to 10 bases. The germline CDR1 and CDR2 sequences are LNHDA and SQIVND (reference sequence). This CDR3 comprises 15 residues. CDR3 coding DNA: TGTGCCAGTAGTAACCTATGGAGCTCCTACAATGAGCAGTTCTTC. Encoded protein: CASSNLWSSYNEQFF.

The chain has TRBV6-2 or TRBV6-3 and TRBJ2-1; 14 bases line up with TRBD2. In germline, CDR1 is MNHEY, CDR2 SVGEGT. The V segment lost 6 bases and the J segment 6 bases; nucleotides outside the gene matches: 1. The CDR3 is 14 residues long. The CDR3 DNA sequence: TGTGCCAGCAGCGGGACTAGCGGGAGCAATGAGCAGTTCTTC. It translates to CASSGTSGSNEQFF.

This chain joins TRBV6-2 or TRBV6-3 and TRBJ1-1; D gene uncertain. V was trimmed by 0 bases and J by 2 bases, leaving 16 bases between them. This CDR3 comprises 17 residues. Per germline, CDR1 MNHEY and CDR2 SVGEGT. CDR3 nucleotides: TGTGCCAGCAGTTACTCCCGGTCTAAGATCGGTAACACTGAAGCTTTCTTT. Translation gives CASSYSRSKIGNTEAFF.

The chain couples TRBV11-3 to TRBJ1-3; a weak D match, TRBD1 (5 bases). The CDR3 loop spans 13 amino acids. Looked up from germline, CDR1 is SGHNT and CDR2 is YENEEA. V was pared by 2 bases and J by 6 bases, with 8 bases between. CDR3 protein: CASSLQGSNTIYF. Written as DNA, the CDR3 is TGTGCCAGCAGCTTACAGGGTTCAAACACCATATATTTT.

This rearrangement joins TRBV15 to TRBJ2-3; no clear D. Trimming removed 0 bases at V and 2 bases at J, with 9 bases between. The CDR3 contains 15 residues. Germline loops: CDR1 LNHNV, CDR2 YYDKDF (reference sequence). CDR3 amino acids: CATSRDRFLTDTQYF. CDR3 in DNA: TGTGCCACCAGCAGAGATCGGTTCCTCACAGATACGCAGTATTTT.

This rearrangement joins TRBV28 to TRBJ2-4; D gene unclear. Looked up from germline, CDR1 is MDHEN and CDR2 is SYDVKM. CDR3 length: 14 amino acids. Deletions cut 7 bases from V and 0 bases from J, with 10 bases between. CDR3 nucleotides: TGTGCCAGCATGAGTGCTGAAGCCAAAAACATTCAGTACTTC. Translated: CASMSAEAKNIQYF.

V is TRBV5-4 and J is TRBJ2-2, with 7 positions matching TRBD2. Germline CDR1 reads SGHNT; CDR2 reads YYREEE (reference sequence). CDR3 length equals 14 residues. V lost 3 bases and J lost 3; bases outside the gene matches: 2. CDR3 in DNA: TGTGCCAGCAGCTCCGGGGGGTACACCGGGGAGCTGTTTTTT. Amino acid sequence: CASSSGGYTGELFF.

The CDR3 region has the DNA TGTGCCACCAGTGGGAGGGGACCCTATGGCTACACCTTC. This encodes CATSGRGPYGYTF. This sequence joins TRBV24-1 and TRBJ1-2; a possible D gene is TRBD1 (5 bases). Germline V CDR1 and CDR2: KGHDR, SFDVKD. The CDR3 extends over 13 amino acids. Trimming cost V 5 bases and J 4 bases, with 10 bases left between them.

This chain joins TRBV5-4 and TRBJ2-6, with D perhaps being TRBD1 or TRBD2 (6 bases each). In germline, CDR1 is SGHNT, CDR2 YYREEE (reference sequence). This CDR3 has 17 amino acids. Trimming shortened V by 0 bases and J by 2 bases, and 12 bases separated the two germline ends. CDR3 sequence (DNA): TGTGCCAGCAGCTTGGTAGTCGGGGGCCCTGGGGCCAACGTCCTGACTTTC. Protein: CASSLVVGGPGANVLTF.

The rearrangement links TRBV14 to TRBJ2-2; 10 bases are a match to TRBD2. This CDR3 has 15 residues. Looked up from germline, CDR1 is SGHDN and CDR2 is FVKESK. J was trimmed by 6 bases and V by 1 base; bases with no gene match: 2. This CDR3 is CASSQVSGRAGELFF. Here the CDR3 DNA reads TGTGCCAGCAGCCAAGTCAGCGGGAGGGCCGGGGAGCTGTTTTTT.

This chain connects TRBV11-3 to TRBJ1-3, with D unresolved. The V end lost 7 bases, the J end lost 2 bases, and 9 bases lay between the germline ends. Per the germline V gene, CDR1 is SGHNT and CDR2 is YENEEA. This CDR3 comprises 13 residues. CDR3 DNA: TGTGCCAGCACCGGGGTCGCTGGAAACACCATATATTTT. Encoded protein: CASTGVAGNTIYF.

V and J are TRBV19 and TRBJ2-3, with D maybe TRBD2 (6 bases). The CDR3 spans 15 residues. V dropped 4 bases and J dropped 5 bases, with 16 bases sitting between them. Germline assignment: CDR1 LNHDA and CDR2 SQIVND (reference sequence). The CDR3 DNA reads TGTGCCAGTAGTACCGGGGGTTACAGAGGAGATACGCAGTATTTT. Protein sequence: CASSTGGYRGDTQYF.

The chain uses TRBV29-1 and TRBJ1-2, with a tentative D call TRBD1 (5 bases). Looked up from germline, CDR1 is SQVTM and CDR2 is ANQGSEA. The CDR3 length is 12 residues. Trimming stripped 4 bases from V and 4 bases from J, with 10 bases between. The chain's CDR3 is CSVARGIYGYTF. The CDR3 DNA follows: TGCAGCGTTGCCCGGGGGATCTATGGCTACACCTTC.